Presented here are 15 T cell receptor beta chains from one specimen sequenced in a study of blood T cell repertoires in COVID-19. Assay: immunoSEQ multiplex PCR; the TCRdb copy retains only in-frame clones and omits some. The sample holds about 180,000 clones, approximately 83% seen once. The source material was peripheral blood. The receptors shown here come from a human donor in a cohort sampled during active COVID-19.

V is TRBV6-5 and J is TRBJ2-5; perhaps TRBD1 as D (6 bases). The CDR3 covers 15 residues. The germline V gene encodes CDR1 MNHEY and CDR2 SVGAGI. V dropped 6 bases and J dropped 3 bases, with 17 bases sitting between them. The DNA of the CDR3 is TGTGCCAGCAGACTGTCAGGGGCGCTCAAAGAGACCCAGTACTTC. It translates to CASRLSGALKETQYF.

The chain couples TRBV4-2 to TRBJ1-6, with D uncertain. Per the germline V gene, CDR1 is LGHNA and CDR2 is YNFKEQ. V lost 3 bases and J 4 bases, leaving 13 bases between the germline ends. The CDR3 has 16 residues. CDR3: CASSQHTLDYNSPLHF. CDR3 sequence (DNA): TGTGCCAGCAGCCAGCATACTCTTGATTATAATTCACCCCTCCACTTT.

This clone has a handful of counts. V is TRBV29-1 and J is TRBJ2-2, with D perhaps matching TRBD1 (6 bases). The germline V and J ends were trimmed by 5 bases and 1 base, with 11 bases remaining between them. The CDR3 sequence is 14 residues long. Germline CDR1 is SQVTM and CDR2 is ANQGSEA. The CDR3 reads CSVKTGLNTGELFF. The CDR3 DNA reads as TGCAGCGTTAAAACAGGGTTGAACACCGGGGAGCTGTTTTTT.

V gene TRBV7-6 combines with J gene TRBJ2-3, with TRBD2 identical over 8 bases. V trimming: 4 bases; J trimming: 4 bases; junction bases outside the gene matches: 10. Germline V gene lookup returns CDR1 SGHVS and CDR2 FNYEAQ. The CDR3 loop spans 16 amino acids. The CDR3 here is CASSSTGGSVADTQYF. The CDR3 bases are TGTGCCAGCAGCTCCACGGGGGGGAGTGTCGCAGATACGCAGTATTTT.

The chain carries TRBV29-1 and TRBJ2-7; 9 bases fit TRBD2. The length of the CDR3 is 15 residues. V lost 1 base and J lost 2; bases outside the gene matches: 6. In germline, CDR1 is SQVTM, CDR2 ANQGSEA. The CDR3 region is CSVEGGRGHPYEQYF. The CDR3 DNA reads as TGCAGCGTTGAAGGCGGGAGGGGGCACCCCTACGAGCAGTACTTC.

Concerning this clone: At the DNA level, this CDR3 is encoded by other sequences in the same sample as well. This sequence joins TRBV5-4 and TRBJ1-4, with TRBD1 matching over 8 bases. The germline V gene has CDR1 SGHNT and CDR2 YYREEE (reference sequence). Unmatched junction bases numbered 4, after V lost 2 bases and J lost 4 bases. This CDR3 region has 15 residues. The CDR3 region has the DNA TGTGCCAGCAGCTTAAGACAGGGGAATAATGAAAAACTGTTTTTT. It translates to CASSLRQGNNEKLFF.

The chain couples TRBV3-1 (or the pseudogene TRBV3-2) to TRBJ1-2; D unclear. Trimming removed 1 base from V and 4 bases from J, with 4 bases in between. Germline lookup yields CDR1 LGHDT and CDR2 YNNKEL (reference sequence). The CDR3 loop spans 12 amino acids. Written as DNA, the CDR3 is TGTGCCAGCAGCCAAGTTAGCTATGGCTACACCTTC. Encoded protein: CASSQVSYGYTF.

This clone appeared a single time. The CDR3 sequence: CASSSRGGGYQPQHF. In nucleotides, the CDR3 is TGTGCCAGCAGCTCCCGAGGGGGGGGCTACCAGCCCCAGCATTTT. The chain employs TRBV7-8 and TRBJ1-5, with D possibly matching TRBD1 (6 bases). Trimming left V 4 bases short and J 7 bases short, with 17 bases between. Germline CDR1 reads SGHVS; CDR2 reads FQNEAQ. CDR3 length: 15 residues.

J is TRBJ1-4 and V is TRBV10-3, with TRBD1 matching 8 bases. Germline trimming cut 11 bases from V and 4 bases from J; bases unmatched to any gene: 9. From germline, CDR1 is ENHRY and CDR2 SYGVKD. The CDR3 has 14 amino acids. The chain's CDR3 is CAAQPGQGNEKLFF. In DNA form, the CDR3 reads TGTGCCGCCCAGCCCGGACAGGGTAATGAAAAACTGTTTTTT.

This CDR3 reads CASSSLGTGGYEQYF. In DNA, the CDR3 is TGTGCCAGCAGCTCCCTCGGGACAGGGGGGTACGAGCAGTACTTC. The chain uses TRBV7-9 and TRBJ2-7, with 11 bases identical to TRBD1. This CDR3 is 15 amino acids long. The germline CDR1 and CDR2 sequences are SEHNR and FQNEAQ (reference sequence). V was pared by 4 bases and J by 4 bases, with 6 bases of the junction left unmatched.

The V and J genes are TRBV7-9 and TRBJ2-7; the match to TRBD1 covers 12 bases. Looked up from germline, CDR1 is SEHNR and CDR2 is FQNEAQ (reference sequence). This CDR3 has 12 amino acids. V was pared by 5 bases and J by 12 bases, with 5 bases of the junction left unmatched. CDR3: CASSRDRGRGYF. The CDR3 bases are TGTGCCAGCAGCCGGGACAGGGGGCGCGGGTACTTC.

This clone was detected only a few times. The gene calls are TRBV9 and TRBJ1-5; D possibly corresponds to TRBD1 (5 bases). Germline V gene sequence: CDR1 SGDLS, CDR2 YYNGEE. This CDR3 region has 14 residues. Trimming left V 0 bases short and J 7 bases short, with 11 bases between. The CDR3: CASSVDGAGQPQHF. The CDR3 DNA reads TGTGCCAGCAGCGTAGACGGGGCGGGACAGCCCCAGCATTTT. The variable domain in full, with the rest retrieved from reference TRBV9 and TRBJ1-5, is DSGVTQTPKHLITATGQRVTLRCSPRSGDLSVYWYQQSLDQGLQFLIQYYNGEERAKGNILERFSAQQFPDLHSELNLSSLELGDSALYFCASSVDGAGQPQHFGDGTRLSIL.

J is TRBJ1-3 and V is TRBV6-2 or TRBV6-3, with D possibly matching TRBD1 (6 bases). This CDR3 contains 17 residues. The germline V and J ends were trimmed by 1 base and 7 bases, with 20 bases remaining between them. CDR1 is MNHEY and CDR2 is SVGEGT in the germline V gene. CDR3 region: CASSYWDTPQPKNTIYF. CDR3 coding DNA: TGTGCCAGCAGTTACTGGGACACACCCCAGCCCAAGAACACCATATATTTT.

The V and J genes are TRBV6-6 and TRBJ1-2, with D perhaps matching TRBD1 (5 bases). Trimming left V 0 bases short and J 8 bases short, with 7 bases between. Germline values: CDR1 MNHNY, CDR2 SVGAGI (reference sequence). The length of the CDR3 is 12 residues. CDR3 sequence (DNA): TGTGCCAGCAGTTACTCTCAGGGAGGCTACACCTTC. Encoded protein: CASSYSQGGYTF.

This chain joins TRBV11-3 and TRBJ1-1; 9 positions match TRBD1. Germline trimming cut 5 bases from V and 4 bases from J; bases unmatched to any gene: 5. The CDR3 sequence is 14 residues long. The germline V gene encodes CDR1 SGHNT and CDR2 YENEEA. In nucleotides, the CDR3 is TGTGCCAGCAGCCCGGGACAGGGTGGCACTGAAGCTTTCTTT. Its protein is CASSPGQGGTEAFF.